The 25 T cell receptor beta chains below all came from one sample that was sequenced in a study of preoperative IRX-2 immunotherapy in early breast cancer. Treatment of the sample: preoperative locoregional IRX-2 cytokine immunotherapy. The assay was immunoSEQ multiplex PCR, and TCRdb's table has in-frame clones only and misses some. In the table there are tens of thousands of clones, just under 80% of which are singletons. The sequences come from lymph node tissue, collected before IRX-2 immunotherapy. Every receptor here comes from a human donor with breast cancer.

This clone was seen only once. V usage is TRBV6-8 and J usage is TRBJ1-1; D is uncertain. The V gene lost 4 bases and the J gene lost 0 bases, with 9 bases spanning the gap. Germline V gene lookup returns CDR1 MNHGY and CDR2 SAAAGT. The CDR3 runs to 14 residues. CDR3 bases: TGTGCCAGCAGTTTAACAGCAATGAACACTGAAGCTTTCTTT. This codes for CASSLTAMNTEAFF.

This clone was recorded only once. The rearrangement joins TRBV14 to TRBJ1-1, with 8 bases that match TRBD1. This CDR3 has 12 residues. The J segment lost 11 bases and the V segment lost 3 bases, leaving 5 bases of the junction unmatched. CDR1 is SGHDN and CDR2 is FVKESK in the germline V gene. The CDR3: CASSQSRGQAFF. The CDR3 nucleotides read TGTGCCAGCAGCCAGAGCAGGGGGCAGGCTTTCTTT.

The V gene is TRBV19, the J gene TRBJ2-2; a possible D gene is TRBD1 (5 bases). Trimming cost V 5 bases and J 4 bases, with 8 bases left between them. The CDR3 consists of 13 residues. Germline V gene sequence: CDR1 LNHDA, CDR2 SQIVND (reference sequence). For the CDR3, the DNA is TGTGCCAGTAGTCCCAGGGCCACCGGGGAGCTGTTTTTT. Translating it yields CASSPRATGELFF.

The rearrangement links TRBV11-3 to TRBJ1-1, with 7 bases that match TRBD1. This CDR3 comprises 18 residues. Germline CDR1 and CDR2: SGHNT and YENEEA. J lost 4 bases, V lost 5 bases, and 19 bases had no gene match. The CDR3 here is CASSAEGIQPTGSTEAFF. CDR3 sequence (DNA): TGTGCCAGCAGCGCCGAAGGCATCCAACCGACAGGGAGCACTGAAGCTTTCTTT.

The chain combines TRBV22-1 with TRBJ2-7; the table names TRBD2, a call not compared with the DNA. TRBV22-1 is designated a pseudogene. The CDR3 totals 14 residues. CDR3 in DNA: TGTGCCAGCAGTTCTCACGGAGGGGCTGGCGAGCAGTACTTC. It codes for CASSSHGGAGEQYF.

This clone was counted a few times. V is TRBV6-8 and J is TRBJ1-1; no clear D gene. V lost 3 bases and J 1 base, leaving 6 bases between the germline ends. The CDR3 consists of 13 residues. Germline V gene lookup returns CDR1 MNHGY and CDR2 SAAAGT. CDR3 protein: CASSYTENTEAFF. Written as DNA, the CDR3 is TGTGCCAGCAGTTATACCGAGAACACTGAAGCTTTCTTT.

The V and J genes are TRBV29-1 and TRBJ1-1; a weak D match, TRBD1 (6 bases). Trimming removed 0 bases from V and 5 bases from J, with 10 bases in between. The CDR3 is 13 residues long. Germline CDR1 is SQVTM and CDR2 is ANQGSEA. CDR3 amino acids: CSVEEGARTEAFF. Here the CDR3 DNA reads TGCAGCGTTGAAGAGGGGGCGCGGACTGAAGCTTTCTTT.

CDR3 sequence reads: CASSVAPPSSYNEQFF. CDR3 bases: TGTGCCAGCAGTGTCGCTCCTCCGAGCTCCTACAATGAGCAGTTCTTC. The chain combines TRBV6-8 with TRBJ2-1; D is ambiguous. The CDR3 runs to 16 residues. CDR1 is MNHGY, CDR2 SAAAGT, per germline. V lost 5 bases and J lost 0, with 14 bases in between.

This sequence joins TRBV6-8 and TRBJ2-7, with TRBD1 matching 7 bases. The CDR3 spans 15 residues. The germline V gene encodes CDR1 MNHGY and CDR2 SAAAGT. The V gene end was trimmed by 4 bases and the J gene end by 0 bases; junction bases not matched to a gene: 6. DNA for the CDR3: TGTGCCAGCAGTTCCTGGACAGGTAGCTCCTACGAGCAGTACTTC. Translating it yields CASSSWTGSSYEQYF.

J is TRBJ2-5 and V is TRBV6-8; 11 bases are shared with TRBD2. V dropped 7 bases and J dropped 1; count of bases not matched to a gene: 8. Germline V gene data show CDR1 as MNHGY and CDR2 as SAAAGT. CDR3 length equals 16 residues. Here the CDR3 DNA reads TGTGCCAGCATTGGAACGGGACTAGCGGTCCAAGAGACCCAGTACTTC. Translation gives CASIGTGLAVQETQYF.

This chain joins TRBV5-1 and TRBJ2-3; 13 bases match TRBD2. J gave up 3 bases and V 4 bases, and 2 bases lay outside the gene matches. The CDR3 sequence is 15 residues long. Germline V gene lookup returns CDR1 SGHRS and CDR2 YFSETQ. The DNA for the CDR3 is TGCGCCAGCAGCGGGACTAGCGGGGAGACAGATACGCAGTATTTT. Translating gives CASSGTSGETDTQYF.

This clone was seen a single time. V and J are TRBV23-1 and TRBJ1-1; D uncertain. TRBV23-1 is identified as an open reading frame with a role that is uncertain. The CDR3 extends over 13 amino acids. V was clipped by 6 bases and J by 4 bases, with 12 bases between them. The CDR3 nucleotides read TGCGCCAGCAGCTTAGACGTGGGCACTGAAGCTTTCTTT. Protein: CASSLDVGTEAFF.

The rearrangement links TRBV15 to TRBJ1-1; 7 nucleotides match TRBD1. The length of the CDR3 is 15 residues. CDR1 is LNHNV and CDR2 is YYDKDF in the germline V gene (reference sequence). The V and J ends lost 5 bases and 1 base, in that order; junction bases with no gene match: 7. CDR3 DNA: TGTGCCACCAGCCGACAGGGTGCCGGGAACACTGAAGCTTTCTTT. Translation gives CATSRQGAGNTEAFF.

The chain combines TRBV19 with TRBJ1-5; 7 positions match TRBD1. Trimming took 6 bases from V and 2 from J; bases not matched to a gene: 4. From germline, CDR1 is LNHDA and CDR2 SQIVND (reference sequence). CDR3 length equals 14 residues. CDR3 coding DNA: TGTGCCAGTAGCCTTACAGGGGGCAATCAGCCCCAGCATTTT. As protein: CASSLTGGNQPQHF.

The chain links TRBV6-8 to TRBJ1-4; no firm D call. CDR1 is MNHGY, CDR2 SAAAGT, per germline. The CDR3 runs 14 residues. V lost 7 bases and J 6 bases, leaving 15 bases between the germline ends. The CDR3 protein is CASIGGVGDEKLFF. The CDR3 bases are TGTGCCAGCATCGGTGGGGTTGGAGATGAAAAACTGTTTTTT.

The chain is built from TRBV19 and TRBJ1-1; D not certain. V dropped 5 bases and J dropped 0 bases, with 13 bases sitting between them. CDR3 length: 15 amino acids. Germline CDR1 and CDR2: LNHDA and SQIVND (reference sequence). In DNA, the CDR3 is TGTGCCAGTAGTCCTTCAGGTCTCATGAACACTGAAGCTTTCTTT. It is translated as CASSPSGLMNTEAFF.

The J gene is TRBJ1-1, the V gene TRBV7-6; 10 bases align to TRBD1. The CDR3 length is 14 residues. V lost 7 bases, J lost 6 bases, and 8 bases stayed unmatched. Per germline, CDR1 SGHVS and CDR2 FNYEAQ. CDR3 nucleotides: TGTGCCAGCACCCTTACGGGACAGGGGTCTGAAGCTTTCTTT. This translates into CASTLTGQGSEAFF.

The chain's CDR3 is CASSPLSIDITEAFF. CDR3 bases: TGTGCCAGCAGCCCCCTCTCCATTGACATAACTGAAGCTTTCTTT. This chain joins TRBV11-3 and TRBJ1-1, with D uncertain. Germline V CDR1 and CDR2: SGHNT, YENEEA. Trimming left V 5 bases short and J 5 bases short, with 18 bases between. This CDR3 contains 15 residues.

V usage is TRBV7-1 and J usage is TRBJ2-5; a weak D match, TRBD1 (6 bases). TRBV7-1 is an open reading frame whose function is uncertain. Deletions cut 4 bases from V and 5 bases from J, with 11 bases between. The CDR3 covers 13 residues. The CDR3, as DNA: TGTGCCAGCAGCTTACAGGGAACGGAGACCCAGTACTTC. Its protein product is CASSLQGTETQYF.

The rearrangement joins TRBV11-3 to TRBJ2-2; no clear D. The V gene lost 4 bases and the J gene lost 0 bases, with 12 bases spanning the gap. The V gene's germline CDR1 is SGHNT and CDR2 YENEEA. The CDR3 is 16 residues long. The CDR3 is CASSSSTRANTGELFF. The CDR3 DNA is TGTGCCAGCAGCTCCTCGACAAGGGCGAACACCGGGGAGCTGTTTTTT.

This clone has only a few counts. This CDR3 is CATSRDGGGLSYGYTF. DNA of the CDR3: TGTGCCACCAGCAGAGATGGAGGGGGTCTGAGCTATGGCTACACCTTC. The chain recombines TRBV15 with TRBJ1-2; the D gene is possibly TRBD1 (6 bases). CDR1 and CDR2 from the germline V gene are LNHNV and YYDKDF (reference sequence). V was cut by 0 bases and J by 4 bases, with 15 bases left in between. The CDR3 extends over 16 amino acids.

The CDR3: CASSFSGISGNTIYF. Here the CDR3 DNA reads TGCGCCAGCAGCTTTAGCGGGATCTCTGGAAACACCATATATTTT. The chain recombines TRBV5-1 with TRBJ1-3; no firm D call. This CDR3 comprises 15 residues. Germline CDR1 is SGHRS and CDR2 is YFSETQ. Trimming stripped 2 bases from V and 0 bases from J, with 9 bases between.

The gene calls are TRBV11-3 and TRBJ2-1; unclear D gene. The germline V and J ends were trimmed by 0 bases and 0 bases, with 6 bases remaining between them. The germline CDR1 and CDR2 sequences are SGHNT and YENEEA. The CDR3 length is 15 residues. The CDR3 DNA is TGTGCCAGCAGCTTAGAAGGGAACTCCTACAATGAGCAGTTCTTC. Protein sequence: CASSLEGNSYNEQFF.

This chain links TRBV7-4 with TRBJ2-5; D is unclear. Germline CDR1 is SGHVT and CDR2 is SQSDAQ. V lost 5 bases to trimming and J lost 6 bases, with 19 bases between them. This CDR3 spans 15 amino acids. As DNA, the CDR3 is TGTGCCAGCAGCCCGTTTAAGACCGACGAACAGACCCAGTACTTC. Its protein is CASSPFKTDEQTQYF. The entire variable domain, with the rest obtained from reference TRBV7-4 and TRBJ2-5, is as follows: GAGVSQSPRYKVAKRGRDVALRCDSISGHVTLYWYRQTLGQGSEVLTYSQSDAQRDKSGRPSGRFSAERPERSVSTLKIQRTEQGDSAVYLCASSPFKTDEQTQYFGPGTRLLVL.

The rearrangement joins TRBV11-3 to TRBJ1-2, with 9 bases lining up with TRBD1. The trim removed 5 bases at V and 7 bases at J, leaving 11 bases unmatched. The CDR3 contains 15 residues. CDR1 and CDR2 (germline): SGHNT, YENEEA. The CDR3 nucleotides are TGTGCCAGCAGCACACGTACAGGGGGCGCTCTTGGCTACACCTTC. It encodes CASSTRTGGALGYTF.